This TCR beta chain originates from a study of identifying expanded T cells in peripheral blood. Study results and limitations: Approximately 1.1 clones differed between technical replicates, versus around 15 and 18 over time. Clone count variance between roughly 2-week samples rose with total template count.

The data were produced by immunoSEQ multiplex PCR, yet TCRdb's version contains in-frame clones alone and is incomplete. The sample comprises around 94,000 clones, 88% of which are singletons, and roughly an eighth rests with the top ten. In regard to this clone: Its antigen is unidentified.

During the collection period, no donor immune events like infections were recorded. Material for sequencing was blood. This clonotype was obtained from a person aged 18 to 75 in good health.

The chain's CDR3 is CASSEGLADYNEQFF. The CDR3 region has the DNA TGTGCCAGCAGTGAGGGACTAGCGGACTACAATGAGCAGTTCTTC. The chain links TRBV2 to TRBJ2-1, with 11 bases aligning to TRBD2. J gave up 3 bases and V 3 bases, and 1 base lay outside the gene matches. In germline, CDR1 is SNHLY, CDR2 FYNNEI. The CDR3 covers 15 residues.